The 7 T cell receptor beta chains listed next were all sequenced from one sample in a study of response to subunit inactivated influenza vaccine (dated by TCRdb to the late 2010s). Receptors were amplified or captured by RT-PCR. TCRdb names Illumina HiSeq 2500 as the instrument used. Using fastp at Q25 and MiXCR, TCRdb reprocessed the public reads and kept productive beta chains. Rows with one shared CDR3 protein collapse into an entry with the most common genes and DNA. In this sample the table shows hundreds of thousands of distinct CDR3 sequences, roughly a fifth of which occur a single time. The biggest ten clones account for 10% of the sample. Material: PBMCs from blood, obtained less than 22 months after vaccination. The receptors derive from a man between 50 and 75 years old who received an inactivated influenza vaccine. Donor details come from another sample of the same person, matched by shared clones.

This clonotype came up a few times. The chain links TRBV11-2 to TRBJ2-3; 10 nucleotides line up with TRBD1. Germline lookup yields CDR1 SGHAT and CDR2 FQNNGV. The CDR3 has 15 residues. J gave up 5 bases and V 4 bases, and 6 bases lay outside the gene matches. Here the CDR3 DNA reads TGTGCCAGCAGCTCCGGGGGACAGGGGCGAGATACGCAGTATTTT. Translated: CASSSGGQGRDTQYF.

The CDR3 loop is CASSFRTSGYNEQFF. The DNA for the CDR3 is TGTGCCAGCAGCTTCCGAACTAGCGGCTACAATGAGCAGTTCTTC. The V and J genes are TRBV7-8 and TRBJ2-1; 8 bases map to TRBD2. CDR1 SGHVS and CDR2 FQNEAQ come from the germline V gene. CDR3 length equals 15 residues. V was clipped by 3 bases and J by 3 bases; unmatched bases: 4. Full variable domain (rest looked up from reference TRBV7-8 and TRBJ2-1): GAGVSQSPRYKVAKRGQDVALRCDPISGHVSLFWYQQALGQGPEFLTYFQNEAQLDKSGLPSDRFFAERPEGSVSTLKIQRTQQEDSAVYLCASSFRTSGYNEQFFGPGTRLTVL.

A few counts support this clonotype. The chain recombines TRBV11-2 with TRBJ2-7; D remains unclear. Germline V gene lookup returns CDR1 SGHAT and CDR2 FQNNGV. V was pared by 1 base and J by 3 bases, with 10 bases between. The CDR3 runs to 14 residues. The CDR3 spells CASSLGSDIYEQYF. CDR3 DNA: TGTGCCAGCAGCTTAGGATCAGATATCTACGAGCAGTACTTC. Full variable domain (outside the CDR3, taken from reference TRBV11-2 and TRBJ2-7): EAGVAQSPRYKIIEKRQSVAFWCNPISGHATLYWYQQILGQGPKLLIQFQNNGVVDDSQLPKDRFSAERLKGVDSTLKIQPAKLEDSAVYLCASSLGSDIYEQYFGPGTRLTVT.

The chain links TRBV12-3 or TRBV12-4 to TRBJ1-5, with D unclear. V lost 7 bases and J 0 bases, leaving 13 bases between the germline ends. This CDR3 has 15 residues. The CDR3 DNA is TGTGCCAGCACCCCGGGGAGGGATAGCAATCAGCCCCAGCATTTT. It is translated as CASTPGRDSNQPQHF.

The table lists this clonotype with many counts. The rearrangement links TRBV12-3 or TRBV12-4 to TRBJ1-2, with 7 bases aligning to TRBD1. CDR3 length: 13 residues. The junction had 6 bases not matched to a gene; V was cut back by 4 bases and J by 7 bases. CDR3: CASSSRTGSGYTF. CDR3 in DNA: TGTGCCAGCAGTTCGCGGACAGGATCTGGCTACACCTTC.

This clonotype was counted ten times or more. The chain combines TRBV6-2 or TRBV6-3 with TRBJ2-1, with 11 bases identical to TRBD1. Germline CDR1 and CDR2: MNHEY and SVGEGT. The V and J ends lost 5 bases and 8 bases, in that order; junction bases with no gene match: 8. The CDR3 sequence is 15 residues long. The CDR3 DNA reads TGTGCCAGCAGTGACCAAGGGGGACAGGGGGATGAGCAGTTCTTC. Protein: CASSDQGGQGDEQFF.

The chain has TRBV27 and TRBJ2-7, with 16 positions matching TRBD2. Germline V CDR1 and CDR2: MNHEY, SMNVEV (reference sequence). With 6 bases clipped from V and 0 bases from J, the junction kept 5 bases outside the gene matches. CDR3 size: 17 residues. CDR3 coding DNA: TGTGCCAGCAGGGCCGGGACTAGCGGGAGGGTCTCCTACGAGCAGTACTTC. Encoded protein: CASRAGTSGRVSYEQYF.